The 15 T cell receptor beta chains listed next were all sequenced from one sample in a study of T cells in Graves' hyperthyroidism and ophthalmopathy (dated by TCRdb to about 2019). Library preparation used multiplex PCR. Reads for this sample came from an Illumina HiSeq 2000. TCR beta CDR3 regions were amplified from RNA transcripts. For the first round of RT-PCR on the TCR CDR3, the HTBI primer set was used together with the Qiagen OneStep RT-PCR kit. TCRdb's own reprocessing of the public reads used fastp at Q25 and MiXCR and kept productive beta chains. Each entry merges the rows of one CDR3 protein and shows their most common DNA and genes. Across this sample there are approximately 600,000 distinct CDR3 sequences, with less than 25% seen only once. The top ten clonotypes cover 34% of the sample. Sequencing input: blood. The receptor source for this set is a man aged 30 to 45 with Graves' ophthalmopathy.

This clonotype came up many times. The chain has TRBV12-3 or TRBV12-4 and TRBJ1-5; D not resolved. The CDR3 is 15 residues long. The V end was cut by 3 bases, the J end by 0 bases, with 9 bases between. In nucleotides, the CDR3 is TGTGCCAGCAGTTTTAACAGCGATAGCAATCAGCCCCAGCATTTT. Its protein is CASSFNSDSNQPQHF.

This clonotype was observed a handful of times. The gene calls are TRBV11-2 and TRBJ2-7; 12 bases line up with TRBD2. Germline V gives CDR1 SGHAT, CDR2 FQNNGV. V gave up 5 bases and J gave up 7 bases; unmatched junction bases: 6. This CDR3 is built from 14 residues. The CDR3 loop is CASSRLAGAGEQYF. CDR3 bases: TGTGCCAGCAGCCGACTAGCGGGAGCTGGGGAGCAGTACTTC.

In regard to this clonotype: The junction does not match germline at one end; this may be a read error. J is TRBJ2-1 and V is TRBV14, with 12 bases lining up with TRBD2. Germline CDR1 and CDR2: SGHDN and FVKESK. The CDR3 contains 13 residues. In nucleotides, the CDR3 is TGTGCCAGCGGAAGACTAGCGGGGGCGGAGCGGTTCTTC. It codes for CASGRLAGAERFF.

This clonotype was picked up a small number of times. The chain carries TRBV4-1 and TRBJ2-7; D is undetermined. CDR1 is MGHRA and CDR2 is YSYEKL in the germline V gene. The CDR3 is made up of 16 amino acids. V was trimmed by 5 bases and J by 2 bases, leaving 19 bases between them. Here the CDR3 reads CASSAKPKEDPYEQYF. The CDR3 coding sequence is TGCGCCAGCAGCGCCAAACCCAAAGAGGACCCCTACGAGCAGTACTTC.

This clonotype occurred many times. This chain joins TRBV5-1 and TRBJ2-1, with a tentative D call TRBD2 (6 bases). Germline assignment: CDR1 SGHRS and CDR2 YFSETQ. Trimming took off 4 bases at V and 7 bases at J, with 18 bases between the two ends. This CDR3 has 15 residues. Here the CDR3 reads CASSQFRGGKNEQFF. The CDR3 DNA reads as TGCGCCAGCAGCCAGTTTCGGGGCGGGAAAAATGAGCAGTTCTTC.

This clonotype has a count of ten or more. The CDR3 loop is CASSPHRGVRDWTQYF. The CDR3, as DNA: TGTGCCAGCTCACCACATCGGGGGGTGCGGGATTGGACCCAGTACTTC. This sequence joins TRBV18 and TRBJ2-5; 7 nucleotides match TRBD2. Trimming removed 1 base from V and 7 bases from J; junction bases left unmatched: 12. The CDR3 is 16 amino acids. Germline V lookup: CDR1 KGHSH, CDR2 LQKENI.

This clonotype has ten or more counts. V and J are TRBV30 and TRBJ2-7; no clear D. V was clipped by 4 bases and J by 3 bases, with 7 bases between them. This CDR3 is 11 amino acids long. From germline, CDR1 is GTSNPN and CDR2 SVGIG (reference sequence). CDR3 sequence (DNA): TGTGCCTGGAACACGGACTACGAGCAGTACTTC. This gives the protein CAWNTDYEQYF.

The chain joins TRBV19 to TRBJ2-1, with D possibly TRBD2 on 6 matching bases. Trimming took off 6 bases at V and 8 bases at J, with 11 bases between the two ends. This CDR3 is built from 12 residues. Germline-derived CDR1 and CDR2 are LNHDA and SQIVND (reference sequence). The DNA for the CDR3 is TGTGCCAGTAGGGGGGGAGTGGATGAGCAGTTCTTC. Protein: CASRGGVDEQFF.

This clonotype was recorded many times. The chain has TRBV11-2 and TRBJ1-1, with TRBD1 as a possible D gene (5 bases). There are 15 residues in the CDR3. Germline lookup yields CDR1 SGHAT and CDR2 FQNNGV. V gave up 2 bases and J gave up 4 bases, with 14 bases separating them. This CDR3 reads CASSLWDGGITEAFF. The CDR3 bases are TGTGCCAGCAGCTTATGGGACGGGGGGATCACTGAAGCTTTCTTT.

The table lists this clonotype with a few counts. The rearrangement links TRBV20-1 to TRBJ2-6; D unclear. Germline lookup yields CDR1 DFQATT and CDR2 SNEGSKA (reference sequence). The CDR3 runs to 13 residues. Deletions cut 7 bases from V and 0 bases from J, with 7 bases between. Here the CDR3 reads CSGQDSGANVLTF. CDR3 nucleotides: TGCAGTGGTCAAGACTCTGGGGCCAACGTCCTGACTTTC.

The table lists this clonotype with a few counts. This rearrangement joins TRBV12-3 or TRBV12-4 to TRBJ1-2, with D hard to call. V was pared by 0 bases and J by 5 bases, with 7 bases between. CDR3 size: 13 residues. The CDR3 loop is CASSLAPLYGYTF. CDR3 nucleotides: TGTGCCAGCAGTTTAGCCCCGCTATATGGCTACACCTTC.

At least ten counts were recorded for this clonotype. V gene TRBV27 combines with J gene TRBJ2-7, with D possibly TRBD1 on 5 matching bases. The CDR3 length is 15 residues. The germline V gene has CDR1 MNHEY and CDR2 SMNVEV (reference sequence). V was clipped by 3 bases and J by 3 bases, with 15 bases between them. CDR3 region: CASSFSRVANYEQYF. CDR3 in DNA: TGTGCCAGCAGTTTTTCCAGGGTAGCCAACTACGAGCAGTACTTC.

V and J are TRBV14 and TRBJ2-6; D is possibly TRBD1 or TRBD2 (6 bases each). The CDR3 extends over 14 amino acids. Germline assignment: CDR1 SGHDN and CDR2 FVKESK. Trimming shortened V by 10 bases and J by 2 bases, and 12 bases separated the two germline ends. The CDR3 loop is CATVRGAGANVLTF. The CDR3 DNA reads TGTGCCACTGTAAGGGGGGCTGGGGCCAACGTCCTGACTTTC.

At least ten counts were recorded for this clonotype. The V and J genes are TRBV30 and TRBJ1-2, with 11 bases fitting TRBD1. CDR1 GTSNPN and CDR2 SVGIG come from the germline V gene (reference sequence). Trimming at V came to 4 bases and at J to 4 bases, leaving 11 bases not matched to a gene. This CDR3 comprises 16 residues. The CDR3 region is CAWTTRGQGAGYGYTF. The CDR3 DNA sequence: TGTGCCTGGACTACCCGAGGACAGGGGGCAGGCTATGGCTACACCTTC.

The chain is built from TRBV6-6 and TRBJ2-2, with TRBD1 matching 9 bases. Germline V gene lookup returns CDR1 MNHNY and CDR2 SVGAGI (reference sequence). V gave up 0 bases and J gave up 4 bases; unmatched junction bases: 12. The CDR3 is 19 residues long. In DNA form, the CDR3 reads TGTGCCAGCAGTTACTCGTATCGGGACAGGGATTCTAGCACCGGGGAGCTGTTTTTT. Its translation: CASSYSYRDRDSSTGELFF.